This TCR beta chain was sequenced in a study of control samples from healthy donors and cancer patients. Looked up from germline, CDR1 is MDHEN and CDR2 is SYDVKM. The trim removed 8 bases at V and 1 base at J, leaving 1 base unmatched. This CDR3 spans 12 amino acids. The protocol was immunoSEQ multiplex PCR, while the TCRdb copy is restricted to in-frame clones and leaves out a portion. The sample carries roughly 160,000 clones, approximately 86% recorded once. Sequenced: blood. The chain employs TRBV28 and TRBJ1-1; 7 positions match TRBD1. The TCR originated in a woman younger than 45 in good health. CDR3 coding DNA: TGTGCCAGCCACAGGGGGAACACTGAAGCTTTCTTT. Residues: CASHRGNTEAFF.